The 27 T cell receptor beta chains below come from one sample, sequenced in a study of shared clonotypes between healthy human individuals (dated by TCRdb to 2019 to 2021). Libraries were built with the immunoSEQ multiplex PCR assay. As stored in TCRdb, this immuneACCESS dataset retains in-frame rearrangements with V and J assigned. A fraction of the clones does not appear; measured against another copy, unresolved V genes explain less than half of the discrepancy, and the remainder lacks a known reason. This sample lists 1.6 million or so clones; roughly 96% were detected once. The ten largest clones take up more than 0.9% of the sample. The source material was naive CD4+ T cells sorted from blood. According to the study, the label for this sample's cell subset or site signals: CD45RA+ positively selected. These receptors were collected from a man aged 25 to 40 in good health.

Here the CDR3 DNA reads TGTGCCAGCAGCGTACAGGGGGCGCTTCCCTACGAGCAGTACTTC. It yields the protein CASSVQGALPYEQYF. V and J are TRBV9 and TRBJ2-7; 8 nucleotides align to TRBD1. Trimming cost V 1 base and J 2 bases; bases outside gene matches: 5. There are 15 residues in the CDR3. The germline V gene encodes CDR1 SGDLS and CDR2 YYNGEE.

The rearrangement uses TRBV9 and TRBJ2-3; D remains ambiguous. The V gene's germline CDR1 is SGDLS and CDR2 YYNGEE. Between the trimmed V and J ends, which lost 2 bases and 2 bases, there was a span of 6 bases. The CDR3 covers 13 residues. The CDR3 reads CASSVFHTDTQYF. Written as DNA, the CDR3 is TGTGCCAGCAGCGTCTTCCACACAGATACGCAGTATTTT.

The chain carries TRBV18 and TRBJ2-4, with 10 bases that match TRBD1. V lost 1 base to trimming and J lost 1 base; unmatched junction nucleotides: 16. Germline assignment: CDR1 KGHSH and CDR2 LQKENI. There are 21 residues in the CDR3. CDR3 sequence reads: CASSPLSTGGNPLVAKNIQYF. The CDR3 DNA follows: TGTGCCAGCTCACCACTTTCGACAGGGGGCAATCCATTGGTGGCCAAAAACATTCAGTACTTC.

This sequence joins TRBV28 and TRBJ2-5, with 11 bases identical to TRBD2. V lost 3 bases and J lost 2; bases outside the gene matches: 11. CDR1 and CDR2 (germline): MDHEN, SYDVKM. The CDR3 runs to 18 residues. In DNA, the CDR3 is TGTGCCAGCAGTTTTGAGGGTCGGACTAGCGGGTTTCAAGAGACCCAGTACTTC. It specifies CASSFEGRTSGFQETQYF.

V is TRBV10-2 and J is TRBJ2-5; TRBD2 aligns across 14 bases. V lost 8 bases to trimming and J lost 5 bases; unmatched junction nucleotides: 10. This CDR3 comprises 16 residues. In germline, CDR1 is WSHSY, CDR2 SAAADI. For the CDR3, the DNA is TGCGCCAGCCGGGGGGGACTAGCGGGAGAGAAGGAGACCCAGTACTTC. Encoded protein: CASRGGLAGEKETQYF.

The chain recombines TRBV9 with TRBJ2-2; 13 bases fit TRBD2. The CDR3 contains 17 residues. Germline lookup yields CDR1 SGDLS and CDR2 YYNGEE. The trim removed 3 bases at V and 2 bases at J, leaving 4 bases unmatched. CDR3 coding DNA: TGTGCCAGCAGCGAAACTAGCGGGAGGGCTAACACCGGGGAGCTGTTTTTT. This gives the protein CASSETSGRANTGELFF.

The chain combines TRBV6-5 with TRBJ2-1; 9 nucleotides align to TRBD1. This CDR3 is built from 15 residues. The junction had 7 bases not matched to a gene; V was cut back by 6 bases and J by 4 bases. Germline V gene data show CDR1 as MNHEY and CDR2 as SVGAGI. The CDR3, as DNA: TGTGCCAGCAGACGACAGGGGGTGTTTTACAATGAGCAGTTCTTC. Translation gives CASRRQGVFYNEQFF.

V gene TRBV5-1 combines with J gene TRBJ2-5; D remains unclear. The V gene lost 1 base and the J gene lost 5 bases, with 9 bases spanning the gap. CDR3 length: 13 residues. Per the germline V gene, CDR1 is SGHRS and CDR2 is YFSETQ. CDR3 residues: CASSLQASETQYF. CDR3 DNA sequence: TGCGCCAGCAGCTTGCAGGCGTCGGAGACCCAGTACTTC.

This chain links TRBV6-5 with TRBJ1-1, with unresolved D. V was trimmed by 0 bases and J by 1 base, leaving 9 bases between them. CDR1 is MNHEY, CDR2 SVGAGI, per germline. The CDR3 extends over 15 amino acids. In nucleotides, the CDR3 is TGTGCCAGCAGTTACTCCGGGCACCAGAACACTGAAGCTTTCTTT. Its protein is CASSYSGHQNTEAFF.

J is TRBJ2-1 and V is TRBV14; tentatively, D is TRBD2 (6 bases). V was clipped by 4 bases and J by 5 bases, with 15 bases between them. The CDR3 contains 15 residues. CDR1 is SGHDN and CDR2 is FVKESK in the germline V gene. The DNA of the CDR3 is TGTGCCAGCAGCCCAACGCGGGGCCGCAACAATGAGCAGTTCTTC. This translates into CASSPTRGRNNEQFF. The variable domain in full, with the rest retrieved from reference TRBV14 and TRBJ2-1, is EAGVTQFPSHSVIEKGQTVTLRCDPISGHDNLYWYRRVMGKEIKFLLHFVKESKQDESGMPNNRFLAERTGGTYSTLKVQPAELEDSGVYFCASSPTRGRNNEQFFGPGTRLTVL.

CDR3 in amino acids: CASSLVTGGGGTGELFF. The CDR3 DNA reads as TGCGCCAGCAGCTTGGTCACGGGGGGAGGCGGCACCGGGGAGCTGTTTTTT. The chain carries TRBV5-1 and TRBJ2-2; 7 nucleotides agree with TRBD2. This CDR3 comprises 17 residues. Germline trimming cut 0 bases from V and 4 bases from J; bases unmatched to any gene: 9. Germline CDR1 is SGHRS and CDR2 is YFSETQ.

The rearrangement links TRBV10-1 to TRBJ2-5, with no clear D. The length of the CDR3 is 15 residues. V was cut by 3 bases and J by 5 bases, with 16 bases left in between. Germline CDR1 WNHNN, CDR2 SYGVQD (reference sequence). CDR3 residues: CASSDTIKVGETQYF. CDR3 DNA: TGCGCCAGCAGTGATACCATCAAGGTCGGGGAGACCCAGTACTTC.

CDR3: CASSFAQSAATSYEQYF. Written as DNA, the CDR3 is TGTGCCAGCAGCTTTGCTCAATCGGCCGCAACCTCCTACGAGCAGTACTTC. The gene calls are TRBV11-2 and TRBJ2-7; D remains ambiguous. V dropped 3 bases and J dropped 0 bases, with 18 bases sitting between them. The germline V gene has CDR1 SGHAT and CDR2 FQNNGV. CDR3 length equals 17 residues.

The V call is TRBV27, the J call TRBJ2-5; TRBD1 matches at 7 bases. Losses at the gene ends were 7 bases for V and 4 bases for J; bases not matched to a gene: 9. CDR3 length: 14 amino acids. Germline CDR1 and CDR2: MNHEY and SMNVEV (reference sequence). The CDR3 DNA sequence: TGTGCCAGCAAACCAAACAGGGGCCGAGAGACCCAGTACTTC. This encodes CASKPNRGRETQYF.

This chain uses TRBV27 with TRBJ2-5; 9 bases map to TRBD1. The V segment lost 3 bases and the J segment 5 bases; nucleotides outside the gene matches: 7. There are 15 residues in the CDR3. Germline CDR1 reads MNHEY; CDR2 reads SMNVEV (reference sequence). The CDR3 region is CASSLGQGLRETQYF. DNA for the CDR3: TGTGCCAGCAGTTTGGGACAGGGTTTGAGGGAGACCCAGTACTTC.

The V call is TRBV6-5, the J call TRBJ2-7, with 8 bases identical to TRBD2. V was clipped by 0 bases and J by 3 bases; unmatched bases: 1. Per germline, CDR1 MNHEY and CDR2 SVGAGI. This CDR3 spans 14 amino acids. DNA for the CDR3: TGTGCCAGCAGTTACTCCGCGGGGGGCTACGAGCAGTACTTC. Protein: CASSYSAGGYEQYF.

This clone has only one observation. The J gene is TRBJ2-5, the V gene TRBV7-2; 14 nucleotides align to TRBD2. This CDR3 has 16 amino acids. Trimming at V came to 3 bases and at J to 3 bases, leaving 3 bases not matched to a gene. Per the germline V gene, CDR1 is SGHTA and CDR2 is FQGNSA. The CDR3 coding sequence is TGTGCCAGCAGCTTCCCGGGACTAGCGGGAGAAGAGACCCAGTACTTC. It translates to CASSFPGLAGEETQYF.

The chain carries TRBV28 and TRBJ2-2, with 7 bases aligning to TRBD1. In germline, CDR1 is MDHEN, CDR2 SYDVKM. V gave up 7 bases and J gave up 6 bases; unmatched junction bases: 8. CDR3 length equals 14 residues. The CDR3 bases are TGTGCCAGCACTCGACAGGGTGGTGCCGGGGAGCTGTTTTTT. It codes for CASTRQGGAGELFF.

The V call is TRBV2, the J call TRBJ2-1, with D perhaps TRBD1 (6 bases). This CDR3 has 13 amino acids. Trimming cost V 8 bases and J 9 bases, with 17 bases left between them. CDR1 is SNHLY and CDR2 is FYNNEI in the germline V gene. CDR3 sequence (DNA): TGTGCCAGCGCCAAGGCAGGGGTATTTGAGCAGTTCTTC. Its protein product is CASAKAGVFEQFF.

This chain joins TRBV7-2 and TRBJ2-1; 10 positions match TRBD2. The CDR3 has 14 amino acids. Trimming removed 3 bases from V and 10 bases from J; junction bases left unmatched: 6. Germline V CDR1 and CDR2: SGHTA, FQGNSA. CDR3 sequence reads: CASSFTLAGEEQFF. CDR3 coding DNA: TGTGCCAGCAGCTTTACGCTAGCGGGAGAGGAGCAGTTCTTC.

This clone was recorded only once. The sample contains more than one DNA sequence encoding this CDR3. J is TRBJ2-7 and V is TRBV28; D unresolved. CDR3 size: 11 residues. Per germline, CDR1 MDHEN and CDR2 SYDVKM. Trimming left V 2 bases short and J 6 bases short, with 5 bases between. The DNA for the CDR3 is TGTGCCAGCAGTTTACGGGCCGAGCAGTACTTC. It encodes CASSLRAEQYF.

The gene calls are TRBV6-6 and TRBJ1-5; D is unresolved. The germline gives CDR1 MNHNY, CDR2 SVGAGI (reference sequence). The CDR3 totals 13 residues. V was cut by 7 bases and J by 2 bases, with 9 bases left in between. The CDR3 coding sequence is TGTGCCAGCATGTTGCAGCGCAATCAGCCCCAGCATTTT. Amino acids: CASMLQRNQPQHF.

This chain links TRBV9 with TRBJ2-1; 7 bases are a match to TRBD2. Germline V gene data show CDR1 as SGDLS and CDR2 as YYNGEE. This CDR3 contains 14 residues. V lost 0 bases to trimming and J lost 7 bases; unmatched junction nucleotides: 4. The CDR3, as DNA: TGTGCCAGCAGCGTAGTCCCGGGAGGAAATGAGCAGTTCTTC. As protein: CASSVVPGGNEQFF.

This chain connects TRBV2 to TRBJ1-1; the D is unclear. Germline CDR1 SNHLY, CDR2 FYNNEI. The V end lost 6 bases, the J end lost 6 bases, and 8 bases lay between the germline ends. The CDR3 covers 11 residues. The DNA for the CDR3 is TGTGCCAGCAGCACTTTCCCTGAAGCTTTCTTT. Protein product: CASSTFPEAFF.

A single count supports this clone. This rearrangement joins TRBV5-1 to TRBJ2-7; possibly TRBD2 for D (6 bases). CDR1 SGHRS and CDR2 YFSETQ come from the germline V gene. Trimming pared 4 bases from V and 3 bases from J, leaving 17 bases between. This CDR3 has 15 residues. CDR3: CASSPKEGRGYEQYF. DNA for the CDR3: TGCGCCAGCAGCCCGAAGGAGGGAAGGGGCTACGAGCAGTACTTC.

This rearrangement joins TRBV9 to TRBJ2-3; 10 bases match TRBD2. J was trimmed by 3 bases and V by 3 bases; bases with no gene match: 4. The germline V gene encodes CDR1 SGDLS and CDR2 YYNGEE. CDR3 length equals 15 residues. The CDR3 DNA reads TGTGCCAGCAGCGGAACTAGCGGGAAAACAGATACGCAGTATTTT. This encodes CASSGTSGKTDTQYF.

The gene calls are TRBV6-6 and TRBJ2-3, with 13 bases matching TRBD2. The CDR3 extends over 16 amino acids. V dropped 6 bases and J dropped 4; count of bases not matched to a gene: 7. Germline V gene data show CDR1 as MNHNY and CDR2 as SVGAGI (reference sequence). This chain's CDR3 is CASRTSGRLAADTQYF. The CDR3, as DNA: TGTGCCAGCAGGACTAGCGGGAGGTTAGCCGCAGATACGCAGTATTTT.